The present entry profiles one TCR beta chain with its context. No cognate antigen has been identified for it. The read terminates 3 residues ahead of where the CDR3 ends, so the germline J gene completes it. Every participant had a single incident cervical HPV16 infection, and women with prevalent HPV16 infections were excluded. Cervical HPV DNA was detected by MY09/MY11 PCR and genotyped by dot-blot hybridization. About 15 mL of heparinized blood were centrifuged, and the buffy coat was aliquoted, frozen at -30°C, then stored at -80°C. Genomic DNA was extracted from buffy coat specimens using QIAGEN kits. This record belongs to a study of T cells in women clearing cervical HPV infection (dated by TCRdb to 2016 to 2019). Some background on the complete study: The cases were 20 to 30 women with histologically confirmed HPV16-related CIN3 or worse, and 2 of those women had invasive cancers. The parent cohort enrolled 8,500 to 11,000 women aged 18 or older in Guanacaste, Costa Rica, during about 1992 to 1995 and followed them for approximately 7 years. A median age of nearly 35 years was observed in cases versus under 40 in controls, and no significant differences in baseline characteristics were found. Nested within Costa Rica's Guanacaste HPV Natural History Study, an exploratory proof-of-principle case-control study compared TCR repertoires across cervical HPV16 outcomes. For cases, the median interval between lesion detection and blood sampling was about 160 days, with an interquartile range of roughly 90 to 200 days. Cases and controls were matched on age within five years and on year of sample collection. Case blood was taken at the visit when the lesion was first identified, whereas control blood was taken when infection was no longer detected. HLA typing was available for only a few women, so HLA type could not be excluded as a confounder. Five blinded duplicates per group were added as quality controls, so that 60 or so samples were obtained: approximately 50 participants and some 10 replicates. Controls were 25 or so women whose single incident HPV16 infection cleared within 12 months without precancer or cancer developing.

Using the immunoSEQ assay, multiplex PCR amplified TCR beta CDR3 regions from an average of approximately 1,100 ng of genomic DNA per sample. The assay corrected primer bias using a complete synthetic TCR repertoire to establish an amplification baseline. The amplicons were sequenced using the Illumina platform. On the authors' methods: Sequence errors were corrected by clustering with frequency ratios and a modified nearest-neighbor algorithm, and the sequences were then analyzed in the immunoSEQ Analyzer using IMGT gene definitions. At each rarefaction depth, TCR richness and evenness were averaged over 20 rarefaction repeats, and samples with fewer sequences than the depth were excluded. V, D and J gene relative abundances were compared between groups with Wilcoxon rank sum tests, applying FDR correction. In the blinded duplicates, the intraclass correlation was over 95% for TCR richness and averaged about 80% across 65 to 85 gene segments. What TCRdb holds here is the immuneACCESS table cut down to in-frame rearrangements. Part of the clones is not present; checked against another copy, under half of the missing clones reflect an unresolved V gene, and the others are unexplained. The V and J calls and the clone size are those of that table, but D and trimming were determined from the DNA. This sample's clone table shows 30,000 to 45,000 clones. In total, the top ten clones hold under 8.5% of the sample.

On the study overall, not on this receptor specifically: Whether associations preceded infection or resulted from infection could not be shown with the cross-sectional design, and effector/memory subsets and HPV-specific T cells were not isolated. Because the number of T cells per sample was unknown, the richness differences could reflect varying T-cell content rather than repertoire biology. CIN3+ cases had significantly higher TCR repertoire richness than controls across sequencing depths, but evenness did not differ between the groups. Lower TRBV6-7 relative abundance was observed in cases than in controls (about 0.099% versus 0.17%; Bonferroni P = 0.0008). Random forest classifiers combining richness and V gene abundances distinguished cases from controls with an estimated AUC of approximately 0.8.

The CDR3 sequence holds 13 residues, the cysteine and phenylalanine included. Of the CDR3's DNA, 30 bases were read; they are in frame from base 1. Input material: blood buffy coat. The chain links TRBV23-1 with TRBJ2-4; the D gene cannot be resolved reliably. TRBV23-1 is filed as an ORF, its function uncertain. The TCR originated in a woman between 18 and 69 years old with a cervical HPV16 infection that either progressed to CIN3+ or cleared (not recorded which). CDR3 DNA (partial): TGCGCCAGCGGCAAAGACGCTAACTATGGT. Its protein reads: CASGKDANYG. In full, the CDR3 is CASGKDANYGQYF.